This TCR beta chain comes out of a study of beta chain features in type 1 diabetes. General observations from the study: Shorter TCRB CDR3s, moderately but significantly so, were found in Type 1 diabetes patients in all four CD4+ subsets. Among patients, naive, central memory and Treg TCRB repertoires appeared more similar than among healthy donors.

Sorting with CD45RO/CCR7/CD25/CD127/CD95/CD27 yielded naive, central memory, regulatory and stem-like memory CD4+ cells. Concerning this clone: What it binds is unknown.

The authors reverse transcribed all of the isolated RNA, so sequencing captured expressed TCRB transcripts. Some clones are missing from TCRdb's copy, which holds only in-frame ones; the method was immunoSEQ multiplex PCR. The data hold fewer than 25,000 clones, with more than 60% observed a single time. Material for sequencing was Tregs from blood. The TCR sequence derives from a woman aged 40 to 50 in good health.

The CDR3 sequence: CASSGPGQGSVEAFF. The CDR3 DNA follows: TGTGCCAGCAGCGGACCGGGACAGGGATCGGTTGAAGCTTTCTTT. V gene TRBV7-9 combines with J gene TRBJ1-1; 9 positions agree with TRBD1. The CDR3 covers 15 residues. Germline lookup yields CDR1 SEHNR and CDR2 FQNEAQ (reference sequence). The trim removed 5 bases at V and 7 bases at J, leaving 11 bases unmatched. The full variable domain, in which reference TRBV7-9 and TRBJ1-1 provide the parts outside the CDR3, is DTGVSQNPRHKITKRGQNVTFRCDPISEHNRLYWYRQTLGQGPEFLTYFQNEAQLEKSRLLSDRFSAERPKGSFSTLEIQRTEQGDSAMYLCASSGPGQGSVEAFFGQGTRLTVV.